The source of this T cell receptor beta chain is a study of spatial heterogeneity in lung cancer. Study as a whole: Tumor regions showed TCR transcript counts that correlated strongly with a T cell module score from matched bulk RNA-seq. On average, each unique TCR and UMI combination appeared more than ten times in raw reads.

Specified time point: sample taken at primary tumor resection. Sequencing of whole RNA from tumor, nontumor lung or frozen PBMC involved no sorting. TCRdb reanalysed the 5' RACE reads using MiXCR and keeps one entry per CDR3 protein. Counted here are about 15,000 distinct CDR3 sequences, under 7% occurring once; the ten biggest clones make up approximately 6.2%. Many counts were recorded for this clonotype. The antigen is undetermined. The CDR3 is 15 amino acids. Germline V gene data show CDR1 as SGHRS and CDR2 as YFSETQ. After removal of 3 bases from V and 9 bases from J, the junction contained 5 bases not matched to a gene. Findings and limits, study-wide: Tumors with more nonsynonymous mutations had more expanded intratumoral alpha and beta TCRs.

The sample in question was lung tumor tissue, obtained at surgery. The sequence was obtained from a male donor with early-stage non-small cell lung cancer. The rearrangement uses TRBV5-1 and TRBJ2-1, with 14 bases lining up with TRBD2. This CDR3 reads CASSSGTSGSGEQFF. For the CDR3, the DNA is TGCGCCAGCAGCTCCGGGACTAGCGGGAGCGGTGAGCAGTTCTTC.